Following are 30 T cell receptor beta chains from one sample sequenced in a study of blood T cell repertoires in COVID-19. Here immunoSEQ multiplex PCR was the method, and the copy in TCRdb shows in-frame clones only, minus some. The sample records about 130,000 clones, about 80% being singletons. The specimen sequenced was peripheral blood. Source of these receptors: a man aged 60-69 years with acute or convalescent COVID-19.

V is TRBV24-1 and J is TRBJ2-2; 7 bases are shared with TRBD1. The CDR3 consists of 17 residues. Per germline, CDR1 KGHDR and CDR2 SFDVKD. V trimming: 4 bases; J trimming: 3 bases; junction bases outside the gene matches: 10. CDR3 DNA sequence: TGTGCCACCAGTGACGTGGGACAGCGAGCGGACACCGGGGAGCTGTTTTTT. Protein: CATSDVGQRADTGELFF.

The genes are TRBV5-5 and TRBJ1-2; 9 bases fit TRBD1. The V segment lost 0 bases and the J segment 6 bases; nucleotides outside the gene matches: 6. The CDR3 runs 15 residues. Germline CDR1 reads SGHKS; CDR2 reads YYEKEE (reference sequence). CDR3 bases: TGTGCCAGCAGCTTGGGGGGGACAGGGTTACATGGCTACACCTTC. Amino acid sequence: CASSLGGTGLHGYTF.

V and J are TRBV19 and TRBJ1-5; D is unclear. CDR3 size: 15 residues. V lost 3 bases and J 2 bases, leaving 11 bases between the germline ends. Germline CDR1 reads LNHDA; CDR2 reads SQIVND (reference sequence). The CDR3 DNA reads as TGTGCCAGTAGTATTGGTGGCGGGGGCAATCAGCCCCAGCATTTT. As protein: CASSIGGGGNQPQHF.

This clone appeared a few times. V usage is TRBV2 and J usage is TRBJ2-7; perhaps TRBD2 as D (6 bases). V gave up 11 bases and J gave up 0 bases, with 14 bases separating them. This CDR3 comprises 13 residues. Germline values: CDR1 SNHLY, CDR2 FYNNEI. CDR3 loop: CAGWGDDSYEQYF. CDR3 sequence (DNA): TGTGCCGGTTGGGGGGATGACTCCTACGAGCAGTACTTC.

The chain is built from TRBV9 and TRBJ2-1; the match to TRBD1 covers 9 bases. Germline trimming cut 0 bases from V and 8 bases from J; bases unmatched to any gene: 9. Germline CDR1 SGDLS, CDR2 YYNGEE. The CDR3 length is 16 residues. The CDR3 is CASSVGGTGNIHEQFF. The CDR3 DNA reads TGTGCCAGCAGCGTAGGTGGGACAGGGAATATCCATGAGCAGTTCTTC.

V is TRBV13 and J is TRBJ2-3; no reliable D call. The CDR3 extends over 13 amino acids. The germline V gene has CDR1 PRHDT and CDR2 FYEKMQ (reference sequence). V lost 4 bases and J 6 bases, leaving 11 bases between the germline ends. This CDR3 reads CASSSRSPDTQYF. As DNA, the CDR3 is TGTGCCAGCAGCTCCCGAAGCCCCGATACGCAGTATTTT.

The chain carries TRBV19 and TRBJ2-2; a possible D gene is TRBD2 (5 bases). CDR3 length: 13 residues. The germline V gene encodes CDR1 LNHDA and CDR2 SQIVND (reference sequence). With 10 bases removed from V and 4 bases from J, the gap between germline ends came to 13 bases. CDR3 in amino acids: CATKRVGTGELFF. Here the CDR3 DNA reads TGTGCCACTAAGAGGGTTGGCACCGGGGAGCTGTTTTTT.

The V call is TRBV12-3 or TRBV12-4, the J call TRBJ2-1; the D is unclear. This CDR3 contains 11 residues. The germline V and J ends were trimmed by 4 bases and 10 bases, with 8 bases remaining between them. The CDR3 DNA follows: TGTGCCAGCAGTTCCCCACAGGAGCAGTTCTTC. It codes for CASSSPQEQFF.

This chain joins TRBV6-5 and TRBJ1-5; TRBD1 is a possible D gene (6 bases). The CDR3 is made up of 14 amino acids. Per the germline V gene, CDR1 is MNHEY and CDR2 is SVGAGI. With 5 bases removed from V and 4 bases from J, the gap between germline ends came to 12 bases. The CDR3, as DNA: TGTGCCAGCAGTCCTGACAGGTATAATCAGCCCCAGCATTTT. Protein sequence: CASSPDRYNQPQHF.

The chain uses TRBV29-1 and TRBJ1-2; no clear D. V was clipped by 4 bases and J by 8 bases, with 14 bases between them. This CDR3 is built from 12 residues. Per the germline V gene, CDR1 is SQVTM and CDR2 is ANQGSEA. The CDR3 here is CSVGVWGEGYTF. The CDR3 nucleotides read TGCAGCGTTGGGGTGTGGGGAGAGGGCTACACCTTC.

The chain recombines TRBV18 with TRBJ2-7, with D maybe TRBD2 (6 bases). CDR1 and CDR2 (germline): KGHSH, LQKENI. Trimming removed 3 bases from V and 0 bases from J, with 12 bases in between. The CDR3 consists of 15 residues. Written as DNA, the CDR3 is TGTGCCAGCTCACCCTTCCGGGAGCACTCCTACGAGCAGTACTTC. It is translated as CASSPFREHSYEQYF.

The rearrangement joins TRBV24-1 to TRBJ2-1; the D gene is possibly TRBD1 (5 bases). With 3 bases removed from V and 1 base from J, the gap between germline ends came to 9 bases. This CDR3 is 15 amino acids long. The germline V gene encodes CDR1 KGHDR and CDR2 SFDVKD. The DNA for the CDR3 is TGTGCCACCAGTGATGCAGGGCTATCCTACAATGAGCAGTTCTTC. Its translation is CATSDAGLSYNEQFF.

This chain connects TRBV27 to TRBJ2-7; TRBD1 agrees at 8 bases. Trimming removed 4 bases from V and 3 bases from J; junction bases left unmatched: 8. The CDR3 length is 15 residues. CDR1 and CDR2 (germline): MNHEY, SMNVEV (reference sequence). The CDR3 sequence is CASSSGQGGFYEQYF. The CDR3 DNA follows: TGTGCCAGCAGTTCCGGACAGGGAGGTTTCTACGAGCAGTACTTC.

This clone was counted between two and nine times. This rearrangement joins TRBV7-3 to TRBJ2-1; 9 bases map to TRBD2. Per germline, CDR1 SGHTA and CDR2 FQGTGA. This CDR3 comprises 17 residues. V gave up 4 bases and J gave up 8 bases; unmatched junction bases: 15. The DNA for the CDR3 is TGTGCCAGCAGCTACCAAGCGGGAGGCATCCCTTTTTATGAGCAGTTCTTC. Translating it yields CASSYQAGGIPFYEQFF.

The chain links TRBV28 to TRBJ2-7; 9 bases are shared with TRBD1. Germline-derived CDR1 and CDR2 are MDHEN and SYDVKM. Unmatched junction bases numbered 6, after V lost 4 bases and J lost 2 bases. CDR3 length: 15 residues. CDR3 protein: CASSSWTGVTYEQYF. The CDR3 DNA follows: TGTGCCAGCAGTTCTTGGACAGGGGTAACCTACGAGCAGTACTTC.

This clone was observed a few times. The chain couples TRBV5-1 to TRBJ1-2, with 7 bases identical to TRBD1. The CDR3 runs 14 residues. The ends lost 0 bases at V and 4 bases at J; junction bases unmatched: 3. Germline CDR1 reads SGHRS; CDR2 reads YFSETQ. CDR3 nucleotides: TGCGCCAGCAGCTTGGAGGGACAGCTCTATGGCTACACCTTC. It specifies CASSLEGQLYGYTF.

The rearrangement uses TRBV28 and TRBJ1-1; D is undetermined. The V gene's germline CDR1 is MDHEN and CDR2 SYDVKM. V lost 7 bases to trimming and J lost 1 base, with 7 bases between them. The CDR3 length is 12 residues. This chain's CDR3 is CASKLQNTEAFF. CDR3 sequence (DNA): TGTGCCAGCAAGCTGCAGAACACTGAAGCTTTCTTT. Full variable domain (outside the CDR3, taken from reference TRBV28 and TRBJ1-1): DVKVTQSSRYLVKRTGEKVFLECVQDMDHENMFWYRQDPGLGLRLIYFSYDVKMKEKGDIPEGYSVSREKKERFSLILESASTNQTSMYLCASKLQNTEAFFGQGTRLTVV.

The V call is TRBV10-3, the J call TRBJ2-7; 7 positions match TRBD1. CDR1 is ENHRY and CDR2 is SYGVKD in the germline V gene. This CDR3 contains 16 residues. V trimming: 3 bases; J trimming: 3 bases; junction bases outside the gene matches: 11. Written as DNA, the CDR3 is TGTGCCATCAGTGATCCCCACAACGCAGGGGGCTACGAGCAGTACTTC. Its protein is CAISDPHNAGGYEQYF.

The genes are TRBV3-1 (or the pseudogene TRBV3-2) and TRBJ1-1; 7 bases map to TRBD1. The CDR3 spans 17 residues. V lost 0 bases to trimming and J lost 7 bases; unmatched junction nucleotides: 14. Germline V lookup: CDR1 LGHDT, CDR2 YNNKEL (reference sequence). CDR3 nucleotide sequence: TGTGCCAGCAGCCAAGATAATCAGGGGGGCCGAAAGGGTGAAGCTTTCTTT. Residues: CASSQDNQGGRKGEAFF.

The V gene is TRBV19, the J gene TRBJ1-1; no reliable D call. CDR3 length equals 13 residues. Germline values: CDR1 LNHDA, CDR2 SQIVND (reference sequence). With 3 bases removed from V and 0 bases from J, the gap between germline ends came to 5 bases. CDR3 loop: CASSMEMNTEAFF. CDR3 in DNA: TGTGCCAGTAGTATGGAGATGAACACTGAAGCTTTCTTT. The entire variable domain, with the rest obtained from reference TRBV19 and TRBJ1-1, is as follows: DGGITQSPKYLFRKEGQNVTLSCEQNLNHDAMYWYRQDPGQGLRLIYYSQIVNDFQKGDIAEGYSVSREKKESFPLTVTSAQKNPTAFYLCASSMEMNTEAFFGQGTRLTVV.

The V and J genes are TRBV6-5 and TRBJ1-2; maybe TRBD1 (5 bases). This CDR3 is 15 amino acids long. The V and J ends lost 11 bases and 2 bases respectively, with 21 bases between them. Germline lookup yields CDR1 MNHEY and CDR2 SVGAGI. The CDR3 reads CAGAPGGKANYGYTF. In DNA form, the CDR3 reads TGTGCCGGCGCTCCGGGGGGTAAGGCGAACTATGGCTACACCTTC.

V and J are TRBV29-1 and TRBJ1-1; 8 nucleotides match TRBD1. Trimming at V came to 6 bases and at J to 1 base, leaving 13 bases not matched to a gene. From germline, CDR1 is SQVTM and CDR2 ANQGSEA. The CDR3 is 16 amino acids. CDR3 nucleotide sequence: TGCAGCGTGAGCCCCGGACAGGGTGGGTGGAACACTGAAGCTTTCTTT. It is translated as CSVSPGQGGWNTEAFF.

The chain couples TRBV20-1 to TRBJ2-2, with TRBD1 as a possible D gene (6 bases). The CDR3 covers 14 residues. Trimming removed 3 bases at V and 5 bases at J, with 13 bases between. In germline, CDR1 is DFQATT, CDR2 SNEGSKA (reference sequence). The CDR3 loop is CSASRRRGTGELFF. The CDR3, as DNA: TGCAGTGCTAGTCGGAGAAGGGGGACCGGGGAGCTGTTTTTT.

This clone was recorded a few times. The V and J genes are TRBV6-5 and TRBJ2-7; a weak D match, TRBD2 (5 bases). CDR1 MNHEY and CDR2 SVGAGI come from the germline V gene. Between the trimmed V and J ends, which lost 7 bases and 3 bases, there was a span of 7 bases. The CDR3 is 11 residues long. In DNA, the CDR3 is TGTGCCAGCACGGGGTTCTACGAGCAGTACTTC. The encoded protein is CASTGFYEQYF.

This clone was observed a few times. V usage is TRBV19 and J usage is TRBJ2-6, with D maybe TRBD2 (6 bases). Germline values: CDR1 LNHDA, CDR2 SQIVND (reference sequence). Trimming removed 6 bases from V and 4 bases from J, with 19 bases in between. The CDR3 extends over 17 amino acids. CDR3 DNA sequence: TGTGCCAGTAGCGGAGGGACCCACCAAAGGGGGGCCAACGTCCTGACTTTC. It codes for CASSGGTHQRGANVLTF.

Only a few counts were recorded for this clone. This chain joins TRBV5-4 and TRBJ2-7, with D possibly TRBD2 on 5 matching bases. Germline values: CDR1 SGHNT, CDR2 YYREEE (reference sequence). The CDR3 contains 16 residues. Trimming took 3 bases from V and 5 from J, leaving 21 bases between them. The CDR3 loop reads CASSSRAGSTRNEQYF. Here the CDR3 DNA reads TGTGCCAGCAGCTCACGGGCGGGTTCTACCCGGAACGAGCAGTACTTC.

The chain uses TRBV28 and TRBJ2-7; tentatively, D is TRBD1 (6 bases). This CDR3 region has 14 residues. Trimming shortened V by 6 bases and J by 5 bases, and 17 bases separated the two germline ends. CDR1 MDHEN and CDR2 SYDVKM come from the germline V gene. The CDR3 spells CASSPWGLDDEQYF. CDR3 DNA: TGTGCCAGCAGCCCCTGGGGGCTAGATGACGAGCAGTACTTC.

The chain uses TRBV2 and TRBJ1-2, with 7 bases lining up with TRBD1. Germline loops: CDR1 SNHLY, CDR2 FYNNEI. This CDR3 spans 13 amino acids. Trimming removed 6 bases from V and 8 bases from J; junction bases left unmatched: 9. In DNA, the CDR3 is TGTGCCAGCAGCCAATTACAGGGGTACGGCTACACCTTC. This gives the protein CASSQLQGYGYTF.

This sequence joins TRBV2 and TRBJ2-3, with D uncertain. Trimming pared 7 bases from V and 0 bases from J, leaving 2 bases between. The CDR3 is 11 amino acids. Germline assignment: CDR1 SNHLY and CDR2 FYNNEI. CDR3 nucleotides: TGTGCCAGCACTAGCACAGATACGCAGTATTTT. Translating it yields CASTSTDTQYF.

The chain joins TRBV10-2 to TRBJ1-5; D may be TRBD1 (6 bases). Germline V lookup: CDR1 WSHSY, CDR2 SAAADI. The CDR3 consists of 15 residues. The germline V and J ends were trimmed by 1 base and 8 bases, with 15 bases remaining between them. The CDR3 loop is CASSEWDTLSEPQHF. The CDR3 nucleotides read TGCGCCAGCAGTGAGTGGGACACACTAAGCGAGCCCCAGCATTTT.